The clone carrying this T cell receptor beta chain was detected many times. Its antigen is still unknown. During its preparation, the TCRbeta library received unique molecular identifiers. TCRdb reprocessed the PCR reads with MiXCR, giving one entry per CDR3 protein. The table includes hundreds of thousands of distinct CDR3 sequences, less than 15% detected once. The V end lost 8 bases, the J end lost 2 bases, and 10 bases lay between the germline ends. This CDR3 spans 12 amino acids. The germline V gene encodes CDR1 SGHRS and CDR2 YFSETQ. This record belongs to a study of T-cell reconstitution after alpha-beta-depleted transplantation in children. Study outcomes and limitations: T-cell counts and diversity were attributed mostly to newly produced T cells one year after transplant. Surviving recipient T cells and thymic progenitors accounted for the high day-60 TCRbeta diversity observed in some patients. It was reported that alpha-beta T cells came from several hundred expanded graft clones (about two months after transplant).

The source material was PBMCs, sampled before TCRalphabeta/CD19-depleted stem cell transplant. The chain recombines TRBV5-1 with TRBJ1-1, with no clear D. This clonotype was sampled from a girl aged 2-10 years with congenital amegakaryocytic thrombocytopenia, due to receive a stem cell transplant. In nucleotides, the CDR3 is TGCGCCAGTTGCGCGGACAACACTGAAGCTTTCTTT. As protein: CASCADNTEAFF.